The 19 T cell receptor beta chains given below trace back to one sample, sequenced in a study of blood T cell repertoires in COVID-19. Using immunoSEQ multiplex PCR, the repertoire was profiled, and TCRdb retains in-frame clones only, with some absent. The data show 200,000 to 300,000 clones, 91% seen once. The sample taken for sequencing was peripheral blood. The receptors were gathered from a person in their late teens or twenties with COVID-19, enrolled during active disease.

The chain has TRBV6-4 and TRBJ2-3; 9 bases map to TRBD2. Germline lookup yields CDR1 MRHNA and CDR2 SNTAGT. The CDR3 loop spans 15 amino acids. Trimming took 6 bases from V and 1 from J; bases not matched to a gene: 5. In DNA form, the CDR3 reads TGTGCCAGCAGCAAGATAGCGGGAGGCACAGATACGCAGTATTTT. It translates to CASSKIAGGTDTQYF.

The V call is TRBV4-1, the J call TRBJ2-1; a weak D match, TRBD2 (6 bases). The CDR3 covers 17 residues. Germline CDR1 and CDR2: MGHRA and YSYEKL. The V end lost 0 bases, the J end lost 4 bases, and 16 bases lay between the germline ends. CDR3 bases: TGCGCCAGCAGCCAAGAAATTAGCGGAGACATTTACAATGAGCAGTTCTTC. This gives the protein CASSQEISGDIYNEQFF.

As DNA, the CDR3 is TGTGCCAGCAGTTTAGGCAGTACCTACGAGCAGTACTTC. It encodes CASSLGSTYEQYF. V and J are TRBV28 and TRBJ2-7, with unresolved D. There are 13 residues in the CDR3. With 2 bases removed from V and 2 bases from J, the gap between germline ends came to 7 bases. The germline V gene has CDR1 MDHEN and CDR2 SYDVKM.

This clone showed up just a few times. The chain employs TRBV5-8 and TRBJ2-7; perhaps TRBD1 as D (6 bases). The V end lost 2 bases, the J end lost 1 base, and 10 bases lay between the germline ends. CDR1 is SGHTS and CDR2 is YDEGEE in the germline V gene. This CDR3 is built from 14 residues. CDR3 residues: CASSLQGRSYEQYF. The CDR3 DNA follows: TGTGCCAGCAGCTTACAGGGAAGGTCCTACGAGCAGTACTTC.

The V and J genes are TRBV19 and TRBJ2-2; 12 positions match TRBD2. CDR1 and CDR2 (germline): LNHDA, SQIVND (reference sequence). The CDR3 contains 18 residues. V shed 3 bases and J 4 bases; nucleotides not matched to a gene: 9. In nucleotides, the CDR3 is TGTGCCAGTAGTATTGGGCTAGCGGGAGGGCCCGGCACCGGGGAGCTGTTTTTT. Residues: CASSIGLAGGPGTGELFF.

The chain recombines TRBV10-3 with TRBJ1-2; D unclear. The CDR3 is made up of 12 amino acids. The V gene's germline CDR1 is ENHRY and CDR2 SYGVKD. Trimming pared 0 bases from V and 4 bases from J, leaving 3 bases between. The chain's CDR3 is CAISESAYGYTF. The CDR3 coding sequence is TGTGCCATCAGTGAGTCGGCCTATGGCTACACCTTC.

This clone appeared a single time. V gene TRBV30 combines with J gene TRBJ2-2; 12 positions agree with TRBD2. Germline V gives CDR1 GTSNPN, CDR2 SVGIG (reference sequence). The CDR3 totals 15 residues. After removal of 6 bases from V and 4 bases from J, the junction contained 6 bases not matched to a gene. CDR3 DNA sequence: TGTGCCTGCACGGGACTAGCGGGCCTCACCGGGGAGCTGTTTTTT. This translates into CACTGLAGLTGELFF. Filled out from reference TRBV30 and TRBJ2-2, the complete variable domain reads SQTIHQWPATLVQPVGSPLSLECTVEGTSNPNLYWYRQAAGRGLQLLFYSVGIGQISSEVPQNLSASRPQDRQFILSSKKLLLSDSGFYLCACTGLAGLTGELFFGEGSRLTVL.

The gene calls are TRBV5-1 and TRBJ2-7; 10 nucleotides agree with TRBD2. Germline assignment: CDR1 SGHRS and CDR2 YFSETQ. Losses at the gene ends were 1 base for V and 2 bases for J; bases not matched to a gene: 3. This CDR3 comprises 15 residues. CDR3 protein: CASSLWTSGAYEQYF. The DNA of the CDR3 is TGCGCCAGCAGCTTGTGGACTAGCGGAGCCTACGAGCAGTACTTC.

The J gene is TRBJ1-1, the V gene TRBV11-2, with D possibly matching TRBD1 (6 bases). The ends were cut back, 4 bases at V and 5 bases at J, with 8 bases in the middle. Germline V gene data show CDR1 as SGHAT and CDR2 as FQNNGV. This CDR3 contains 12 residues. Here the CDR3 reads CASSSGATEAFF. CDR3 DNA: TGTGCCAGCAGCTCAGGGGCGACTGAAGCTTTCTTT.

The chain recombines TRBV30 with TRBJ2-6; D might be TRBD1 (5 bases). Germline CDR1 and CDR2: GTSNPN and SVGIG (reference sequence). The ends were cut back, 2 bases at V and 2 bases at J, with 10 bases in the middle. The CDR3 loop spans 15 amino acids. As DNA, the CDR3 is TGTGCCTGGAGTCGACCAGGGCCTGGGGCCAACGTCCTGACTTTC. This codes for CAWSRPGPGANVLTF.

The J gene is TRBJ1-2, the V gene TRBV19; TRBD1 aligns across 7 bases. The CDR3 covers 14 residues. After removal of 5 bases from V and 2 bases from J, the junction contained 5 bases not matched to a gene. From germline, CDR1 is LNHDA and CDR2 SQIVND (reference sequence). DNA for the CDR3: TGTGCCAGTAGTCCAGGGGGGCAGAACTATGGCTACACCTTC. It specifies CASSPGGQNYGYTF.

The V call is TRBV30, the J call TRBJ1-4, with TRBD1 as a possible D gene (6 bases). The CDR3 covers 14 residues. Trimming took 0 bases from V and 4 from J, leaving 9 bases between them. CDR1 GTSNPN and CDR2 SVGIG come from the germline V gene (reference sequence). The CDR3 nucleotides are TGTGCCTGGAGTGTACCCAGGGGTAATGAAAAACTGTTTTTT. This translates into CAWSVPRGNEKLFF.

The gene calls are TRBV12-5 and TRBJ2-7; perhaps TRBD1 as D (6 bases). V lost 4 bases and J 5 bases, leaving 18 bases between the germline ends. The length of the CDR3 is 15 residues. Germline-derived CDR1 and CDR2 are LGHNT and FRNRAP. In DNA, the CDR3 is TGTGCTAGTGGTTCCCCCCAGGGGATAGTCGACGAGCAGTACTTC. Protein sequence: CASGSPQGIVDEQYF.

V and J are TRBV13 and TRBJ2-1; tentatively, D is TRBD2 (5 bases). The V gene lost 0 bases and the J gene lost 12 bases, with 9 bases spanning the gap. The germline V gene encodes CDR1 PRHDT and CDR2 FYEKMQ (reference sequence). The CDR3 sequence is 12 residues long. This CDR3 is CASSLGRGGQFF. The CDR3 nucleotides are TGTGCCAGCAGCTTAGGCCGTGGAGGGCAGTTCTTC.

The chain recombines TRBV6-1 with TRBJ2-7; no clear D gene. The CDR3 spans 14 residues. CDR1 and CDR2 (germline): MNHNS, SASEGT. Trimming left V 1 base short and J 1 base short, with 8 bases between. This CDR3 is CASSEVRSSYEQYF. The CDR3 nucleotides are TGTGCCAGCAGTGAAGTTAGGAGTTCCTACGAGCAGTACTTC.

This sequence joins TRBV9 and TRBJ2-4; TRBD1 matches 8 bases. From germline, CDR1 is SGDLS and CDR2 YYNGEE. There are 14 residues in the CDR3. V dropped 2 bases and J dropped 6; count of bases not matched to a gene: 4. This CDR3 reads CASSVGQGSNIQYF. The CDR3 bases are TGTGCCAGCAGCGTCGGACAGGGTTCAAACATTCAGTACTTC.

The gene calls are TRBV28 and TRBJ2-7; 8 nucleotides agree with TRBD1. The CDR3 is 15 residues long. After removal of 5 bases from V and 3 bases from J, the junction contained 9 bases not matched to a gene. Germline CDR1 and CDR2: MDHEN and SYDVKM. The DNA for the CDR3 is TGTGCCAGCAGTCCACTAGGACAGGGTGTCTACGAGCAGTACTTC. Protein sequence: CASSPLGQGVYEQYF.

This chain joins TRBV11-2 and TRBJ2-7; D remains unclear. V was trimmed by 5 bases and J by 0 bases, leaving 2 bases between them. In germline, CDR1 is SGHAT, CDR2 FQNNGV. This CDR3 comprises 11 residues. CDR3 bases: TGTGCCAGCAGCCGCTCCTACGAGCAGTACTTC. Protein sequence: CASSRSYEQYF.

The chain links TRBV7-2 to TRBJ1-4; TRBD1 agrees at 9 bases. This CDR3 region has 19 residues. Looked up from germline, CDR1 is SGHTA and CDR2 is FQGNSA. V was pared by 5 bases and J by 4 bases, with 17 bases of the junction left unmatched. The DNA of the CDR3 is TGTGCCAGCAGCGTCCACAAGGGGACAGGGTATTTCCGTAATGAAAAACTGTTTTTT. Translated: CASSVHKGTGYFRNEKLFF. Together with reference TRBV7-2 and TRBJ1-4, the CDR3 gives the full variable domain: GAGVSQSPSNKVTEKGKDVELRCDPISGHTALYWYRQSLGQGLEFLIYFQGNSAPDKSGLPSDRFSAERTGGSVSTLTIQRTQQEDSAVYLCASSVHKGTGYFRNEKLFFGSGTQLSVL.